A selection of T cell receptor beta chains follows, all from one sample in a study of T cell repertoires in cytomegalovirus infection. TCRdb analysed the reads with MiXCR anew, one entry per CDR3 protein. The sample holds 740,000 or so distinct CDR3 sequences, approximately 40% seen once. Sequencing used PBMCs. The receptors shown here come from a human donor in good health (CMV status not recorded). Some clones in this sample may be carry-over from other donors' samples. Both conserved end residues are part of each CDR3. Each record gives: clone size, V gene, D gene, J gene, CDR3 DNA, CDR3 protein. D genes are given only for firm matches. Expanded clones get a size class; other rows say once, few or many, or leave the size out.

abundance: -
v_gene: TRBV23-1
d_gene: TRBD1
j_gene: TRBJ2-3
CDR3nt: TGCGCCAGCACCTCTGCCGGGACAGGGGTGGGAGATACGCAGTATTTT
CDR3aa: CASTSAGTGVGDTQYF

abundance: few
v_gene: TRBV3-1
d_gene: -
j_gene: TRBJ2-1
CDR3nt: TGTGCCAGCAGCCAAGACCACTCGGGACTTAGCTACAATGAGCAGTTCTTC
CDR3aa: CASSQDHSGLSYNEQFF

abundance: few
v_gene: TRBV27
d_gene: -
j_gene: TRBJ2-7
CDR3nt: TGTGCCAGCAGTTTTATAGGGCCTAATGCCTACGAGCAGTACTTC
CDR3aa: CASSFIGPNAYEQYF

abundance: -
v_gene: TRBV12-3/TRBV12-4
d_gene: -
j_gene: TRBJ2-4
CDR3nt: TGTGCCAGCAGCCCCTATGGAGGCAAAAACATTCAGTACTTC
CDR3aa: CASSPYGGKNIQYF

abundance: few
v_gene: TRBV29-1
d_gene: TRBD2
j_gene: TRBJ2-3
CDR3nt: TGCAGCGTCGGCATAGCGGGAGGCACAGATACGCAGTATTTT
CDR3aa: CSVGIAGGTDTQYF

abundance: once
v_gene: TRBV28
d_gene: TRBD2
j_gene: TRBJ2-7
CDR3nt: TGCGCCAGCAGGGCAAGCGGGAGCTCCTACGAGCAGTACTTC
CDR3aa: CASRASGSSYEQYF

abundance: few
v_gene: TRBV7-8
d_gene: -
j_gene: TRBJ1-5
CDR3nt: TGTGCCAGCAGCCAGGTGGAACGTGGGCCCCAGCATTTT
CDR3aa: CASSQVERGPQHF

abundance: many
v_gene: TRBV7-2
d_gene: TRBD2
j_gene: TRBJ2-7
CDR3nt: TGTGCCAGCAGACAAGCGGGAGGGGTCGGCGAGCAGTACTTC
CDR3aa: CASRQAGGVGEQYF

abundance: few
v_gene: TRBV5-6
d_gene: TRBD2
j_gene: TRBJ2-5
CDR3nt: TGTGCCAGCAGCCCGGGCGCCCGACTAGCGGGAGTAGAGACCCAGTACTTC
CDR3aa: CASSPGARLAGVETQYF

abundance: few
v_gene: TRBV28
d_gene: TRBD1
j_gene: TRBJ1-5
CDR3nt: TGTGCCAGCAAAACGGACAGGATGAAACCCTCTACATCCTTT
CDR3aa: CASKTDRMKPSTSF

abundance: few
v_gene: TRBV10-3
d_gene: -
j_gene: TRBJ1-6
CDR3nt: TGTGCCATCAGTGAGGAGGATAATTCACCCCTCCACTTT
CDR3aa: CAISEEDNSPLHF

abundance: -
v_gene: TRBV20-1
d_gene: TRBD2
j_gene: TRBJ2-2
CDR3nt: TGCAGTGCCAGAGGGAGCGGGGACACCGGGGAGCTGTTTTTT
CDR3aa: CSARGSGDTGELFF

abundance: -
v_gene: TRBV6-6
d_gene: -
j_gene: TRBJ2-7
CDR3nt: TGTGCCAGCAGTGCTGGCGGTCAGCAGGGGTACGAGCAGTACTTC
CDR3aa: CASSAGGQQGYEQYF

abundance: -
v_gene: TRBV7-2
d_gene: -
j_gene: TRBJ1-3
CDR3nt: TGTGCCAGCAGCCCGGACGGTCGCTCTGGAAACACCATATATTTT
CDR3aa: CASSPDGRSGNTIYF

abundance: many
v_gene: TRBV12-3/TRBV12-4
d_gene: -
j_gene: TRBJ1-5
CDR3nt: TGTGCCAGCAGTTTCCAGGGGACGGCTCAGCCCCAGCATTTT
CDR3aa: CASSFQGTAQPQHF

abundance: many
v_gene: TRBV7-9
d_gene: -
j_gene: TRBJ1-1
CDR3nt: TGTGCCAGCAGCCCCGGACAGTGGAACACTGAAGCTTTCTTT
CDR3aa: CASSPGQWNTEAFF

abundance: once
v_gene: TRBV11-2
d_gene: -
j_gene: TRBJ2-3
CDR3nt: TGTGCCAGCAGCTTAAGACCGGGCCGCACAGATACGCAGTATTTT
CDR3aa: CASSLRPGRTDTQYF

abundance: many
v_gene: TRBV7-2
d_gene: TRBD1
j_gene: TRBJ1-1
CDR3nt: TGTGCCAGCAGGAAGGACAGGGGGCGTGAAGCTTTCTTT
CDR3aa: CASRKDRGREAFF

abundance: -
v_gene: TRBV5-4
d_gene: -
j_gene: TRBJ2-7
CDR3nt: TGTGCCAGCCAGGACCTAAGCTCCTACGAGCAGTACTTC
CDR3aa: CASQDLSSYEQYF

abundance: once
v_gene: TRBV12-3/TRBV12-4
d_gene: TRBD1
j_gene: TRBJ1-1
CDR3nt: TGTGCCAGCAGTTTAGTCGGCCGAGGACAGGGGTTCGCCACTGAAGCTTTCTTT
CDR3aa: CASSLVGRGQGFATEAFF

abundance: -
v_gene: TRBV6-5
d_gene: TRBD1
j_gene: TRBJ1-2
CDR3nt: TGTGCCAGCAGTTACTCGTCCGCAGGGGGCTATGGCTACACCTTC
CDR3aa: CASSYSSAGGYGYTF

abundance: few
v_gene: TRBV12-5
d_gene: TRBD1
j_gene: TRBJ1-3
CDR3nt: TGTGCTAGTGGTTGGGACAGCCCTGGAAACACCATATATTTT
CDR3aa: CASGWDSPGNTIYF

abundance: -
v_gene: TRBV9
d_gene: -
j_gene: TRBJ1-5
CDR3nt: TGTGCCAGCGGAGGCGGAAATCAGCCCCAGCATTTT
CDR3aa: CASGGGNQPQHF

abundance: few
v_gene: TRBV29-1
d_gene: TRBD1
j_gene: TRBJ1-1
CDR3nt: TGCAGCGTTCTGGGACAGGGAGGGGTGAACACTGAAGCTTTCTTT
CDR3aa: CSVLGQGGVNTEAFF

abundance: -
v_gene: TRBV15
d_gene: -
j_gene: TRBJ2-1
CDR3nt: TGTGCCACCAGCAGATCTACAGGACAGATCAATGAGCAGTTCTTC
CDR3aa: CATSRSTGQINEQFF

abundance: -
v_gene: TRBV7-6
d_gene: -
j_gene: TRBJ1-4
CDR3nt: TGTGCCAGCAGCTTAAGGCCCGCAAATGAAAAACTGTTTTTT
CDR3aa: CASSLRPANEKLFF

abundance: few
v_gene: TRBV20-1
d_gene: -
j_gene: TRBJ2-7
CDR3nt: TGCAGTTCTATTAAGTCGGAAGAGCAGTACTTC
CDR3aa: CSSIKSEEQYF

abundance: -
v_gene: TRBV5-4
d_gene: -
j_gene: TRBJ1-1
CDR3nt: TGTGCCAGCAGTCACACCCGCCGGGAGAACACTGAAGCTTTCTTT
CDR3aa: CASSHTRRENTEAFF

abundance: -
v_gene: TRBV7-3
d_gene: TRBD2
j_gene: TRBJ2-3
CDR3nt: TGTGCCAGCAGCCCCCGCACTAGCGGGGGGCTTCATACGCAGTTTTTT
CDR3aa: CASSPRTSGGLHTQFF

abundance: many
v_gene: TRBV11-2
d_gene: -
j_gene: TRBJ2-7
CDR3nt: TGTGCCAGCAGCTTAGATCTCAGAGTCGAGCAGTACTTC
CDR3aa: CASSLDLRVEQYF

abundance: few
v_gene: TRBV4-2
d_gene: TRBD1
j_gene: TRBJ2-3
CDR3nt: TGTGCCAGCAGCCAAGAAGACAGGGCCACAGATACGCAGTATTTT
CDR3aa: CASSQEDRATDTQYF

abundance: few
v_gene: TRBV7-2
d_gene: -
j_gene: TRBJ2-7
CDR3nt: TGTGCCAGCAGCCCCACGGGGACGACGGTCTACGAGCAGTACTTC
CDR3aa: CASSPTGTTVYEQYF

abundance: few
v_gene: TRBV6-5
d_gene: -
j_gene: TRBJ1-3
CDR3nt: TGTGCCAGCAGTTACTCGACACTGAGCTCTGGAAACACCATATATTTT
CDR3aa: CASSYSTLSSGNTIYF

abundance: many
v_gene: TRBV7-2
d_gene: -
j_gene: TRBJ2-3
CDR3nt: TGTGCCAGCAGCCTAAATCCCATATCGGGTCGTAGCACAGATACGCAGTATTTT
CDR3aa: CASSLNPISGRSTDTQYF

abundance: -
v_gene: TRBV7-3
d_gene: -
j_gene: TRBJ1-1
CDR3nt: TGTGCCAGCAGACTGACCCCTATGAACACTGAAGCTTTCTTT
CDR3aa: CASRLTPMNTEAFF

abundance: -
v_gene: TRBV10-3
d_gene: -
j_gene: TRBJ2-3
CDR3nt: TGTGCCATCAGAACAGGGACGAGCACAGATACGCAGTATTTT
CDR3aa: CAIRTGTSTDTQYF

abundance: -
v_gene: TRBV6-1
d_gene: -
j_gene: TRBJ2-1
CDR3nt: TGTGCCAGCAGACCCCTATGGGGGGAGACCCTTTACAATGAGCAGTTCTTC
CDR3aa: CASRPLWGETLYNEQFF

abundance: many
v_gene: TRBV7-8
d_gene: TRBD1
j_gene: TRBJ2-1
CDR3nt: TGTGCCAGCAGCCTGAGGACAGGGGAGACCTACAATGAGCAGTTCTTC
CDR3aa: CASSLRTGETYNEQFF